The 27 T cell receptor beta chains below all came from one sample that was sequenced in a study of technical replicates of blood from a handful of donors. Clones were sequenced by immunoSEQ multiplex PCR, and TCRdb holds only the in-frame ones, with some missing. The sample has 85,000 to 100,000 clones; nearly 97% are singletons. Sequenced sample: T cells isolated from PBMCs. The receptors shown here come from a human donor in good health.

The V gene is TRBV28, the J gene TRBJ2-3; 8 bases map to TRBD1. The CDR3 runs to 16 residues. Trimming removed 5 bases from V and 1 base from J; junction bases left unmatched: 8. CDR1 and CDR2 from the germline V gene are MDHEN and SYDVKM. CDR3 sequence reads: CASSPNSGQGTDTQYF. Written as DNA, the CDR3 is TGTGCCAGCAGTCCAAACTCGGGACAGGGCACAGATACGCAGTATTTT.

The chain is built from TRBV19 and TRBJ2-1, with D possibly TRBD2 on 5 matching bases. V was cut by 5 bases and J by 0 bases, with 11 bases left in between. The CDR3 loop spans 15 amino acids. CDR1 LNHDA and CDR2 SQIVND come from the germline V gene (reference sequence). Here the CDR3 DNA reads TGTGCCAGTAGTTCCTCCGGAGGCTCCTACAATGAGCAGTTCTTC. It encodes CASSSSGGSYNEQFF. The whole variable domain, filled in from reference TRBV19 and TRBJ2-1, reads DGGITQSPKYLFRKEGQNVTLSCEQNLNHDAMYWYRQDPGQGLRLIYYSQIVNDFQKGDIAEGYSVSREKKESFPLTVTSAQKNPTAFYLCASSSSGGSYNEQFFGPGTRLTVL.

CDR3 sequence (DNA): TGTGCCACAACCAGGGGGCCGGTCGGCAATCAGCCCCAGCATTTT. It codes for CATTRGPVGNQPQHF. The chain is built from TRBV19 and TRBJ1-5, with 8 nucleotides matching TRBD1. J was trimmed by 2 bases and V by 10 bases; bases with no gene match: 10. The CDR3 covers 15 residues. Germline V gene lookup returns CDR1 LNHDA and CDR2 SQIVND (reference sequence). Variable domain in full (rest from reference TRBV19 and TRBJ1-5): DGGITQSPKYLFRKEGQNVTLSCEQNLNHDAMYWYRQDPGQGLRLIYYSQIVNDFQKGDIAEGYSVSREKKESFPLTVTSAQKNPTAFYLCATTRGPVGNQPQHFGDGTRLSIL.

The chain has TRBV2 and TRBJ1-1; D is undetermined. V was cut by 6 bases and J by 1 base, with 9 bases left in between. This CDR3 has 13 amino acids. Germline CDR1 and CDR2: SNHLY and FYNNEI. CDR3 amino acids: CASSLDKNTEAFF. The CDR3 DNA sequence: TGTGCCAGCAGCCTCGACAAGAACACTGAAGCTTTCTTT.

This rearrangement joins TRBV5-6 to TRBJ1-1; 9 bases are a match to TRBD1. The germline V gene has CDR1 SGHDT and CDR2 YYEEEE. J lost 5 bases, V lost 2 bases, and 10 bases had no gene match. CDR3 length: 16 amino acids. For the CDR3, the DNA is TGTGCCAGCAGCTTTTCATGGGACAGGGAGAGGACTGAAGCTTTCTTT. Its translation is CASSFSWDRERTEAFF.

This clone was seen once. The chain joins TRBV4-1 to TRBJ2-7; weak D call: TRBD2 (5 bases). The CDR3 length is 14 residues. CDR1 is MGHRA and CDR2 is YSYEKL in the germline V gene. V was pared by 1 base and J by 4 bases, with 11 bases between. CDR3 DNA: TGCGCCAGCAGCCAAGTACATAGCGATTACGAGCAGTACTTC. It is translated as CASSQVHSDYEQYF.

The chain links TRBV6-5 to TRBJ2-3; D not resolved. Germline assignment: CDR1 MNHEY and CDR2 SVGAGI. V lost 0 bases to trimming and J lost 4 bases, with 11 bases between them. This CDR3 spans 15 amino acids. CDR3: CASSYSALASDTQYF. CDR3 sequence (DNA): TGTGCCAGCAGTTACTCTGCGTTAGCTTCAGATACGCAGTATTTT.

This clone showed up just a few times. This chain uses TRBV9 with TRBJ1-1, with no clear D. CDR1 is SGDLS and CDR2 is YYNGEE in the germline V gene. CDR3 length equals 15 residues. V was shortened by 0 bases and J by 7 bases, with 16 bases between the two germline ends. The CDR3 sequence is CASSVGLTPGGEAFF. The CDR3 bases are TGTGCCAGCAGCGTAGGGCTAACTCCCGGAGGTGAAGCTTTCTTT.

The chain recombines TRBV5-8 with TRBJ1-1; 9 positions agree with TRBD1. The V gene end was trimmed by 0 bases and the J gene end by 0 bases; junction bases not matched to a gene: 12. Germline CDR1 and CDR2: SGHTS and YDEGEE. CDR3 length: 19 amino acids. The CDR3 DNA follows: TGTGCCAGCAGCTTGGGGGACAGGGTTACGCCGGAGATGAACACTGAAGCTTTCTTT. It translates to CASSLGDRVTPEMNTEAFF.

The chain's CDR3 is CASSEATFGNEQFF. Written as DNA, the CDR3 is TGTGCCAGCAGTGAAGCGACCTTCGGGAATGAGCAGTTCTTC. This rearrangement joins TRBV6-1 to TRBJ2-1; D is uncertain. Per the germline V gene, CDR1 is MNHNS and CDR2 is SASEGT. Trimming took off 0 bases at V and 7 bases at J, with 10 bases between the two ends. The CDR3 length is 14 residues.

The chain has TRBV11-1 and TRBJ1-1; the D is unclear. Trimming took 6 bases from V and 4 from J, leaving 9 bases between them. The CDR3 consists of 12 residues. Germline V gene lookup returns CDR1 SGHAT and CDR2 FQDESV (reference sequence). The CDR3 DNA sequence: TGTGCCAGCAGGTCTAGTCTCACTGAAGCTTTCTTT. Protein: CASRSSLTEAFF. The full variable domain, rest sourced from reference TRBV11-1 and TRBJ1-1, is EAEVAQSPRYKITEKSQAVAFWCDPISGHATLYWYRQILGQGPELLVQFQDESVVDDSQLPKDRFSAERLKGVDSTLKIQPAELGDSAMYLCASRSSLTEAFFGQGTRLTVV.

Of note for this clone: One end of the junction is discordant with germline, which a read error may explain. The chain couples TRBV5-1 to TRBJ1-1; TRBD1 agrees at 7 bases. CDR1 is SGHRS and CDR2 is YFSETQ in the germline V gene. CDR3 length: 13 residues. CDR3 region: CASRLTFGAPGQW. In DNA form, the CDR3 reads TGCGCCAGCAGACTAACTTTTGGGGCCCCGGGACAGTGG. The full variable domain, in which reference TRBV5-1 and TRBJ1-1 provide the parts outside the CDR3, is KAGVTQTPRYLIKTRGQQVTLSCSPISGHRSVSWYQQTPGQGLQFLFEYFSETQRNKGNFPGRFSGRQFSNSRSEMNVSTLELGDSALYLCASRLTFGAPGQWGQGTRLTVV.

The chain recombines TRBV15 with TRBJ2-5; D is possibly TRBD1 (6 bases). The CDR3 runs 14 residues. Germline V gives CDR1 LNHNV, CDR2 YYDKDF (reference sequence). V was clipped by 5 bases and J by 3 bases, with 13 bases between them. In DNA form, the CDR3 reads TGTGCCACCAGCTCCCGACAGGAGAAAGAGACCCAGTACTTC. Translated, it gives CATSSRQEKETQYF.

This clone was observed a single time. This chain connects TRBV5-4 to TRBJ2-5; no clear D. Germline-derived CDR1 and CDR2 are SGHNT and YYREEE (reference sequence). This CDR3 spans 15 amino acids. V lost 10 bases and J 1 base, leaving 20 bases between the germline ends. DNA for the CDR3: TGTGCCGGCAAAAGCTCCCTAGTTGGCCAAGAGACCCAGTACTTC. The encoded protein is CAGKSSLVGQETQYF.

The chain employs TRBV5-1 and TRBJ2-1; 12 positions agree with TRBD2. CDR1 is SGHRS and CDR2 is YFSETQ in the germline V gene. The CDR3 totals 17 residues. V lost 4 bases to trimming and J lost 5 bases; unmatched junction nucleotides: 10. CDR3 in DNA: TGCGCCAGCAGCCCGTACCTAGCGGGAGGGCCAAACAATGAGCAGTTCTTC. It translates to CASSPYLAGGPNNEQFF.

V usage is TRBV18 and J usage is TRBJ1-5; D gene uncertain. Germline V gene sequence: CDR1 KGHSH, CDR2 LQKENI. This CDR3 comprises 14 residues. Trimming stripped 1 base from V and 2 bases from J, with 6 bases between. The CDR3, as DNA: TGTGCCAGCTCACCACGCGGGGGCAATCAGCCCCAGCATTTT. This encodes CASSPRGGNQPQHF.

This chain uses TRBV9 with TRBJ1-6; TRBD1 aligns across 12 bases. Germline V gene data show CDR1 as SGDLS and CDR2 as YYNGEE. V dropped 6 bases and J dropped 0; count of bases not matched to a gene: 4. The CDR3 sequence is 17 residues long. CDR3 amino acids: CASNPGQGASYNSPLHF. The CDR3 coding sequence is TGTGCCAGCAACCCGGGACAGGGGGCCTCCTATAATTCACCCCTCCACTTT. The variable domain in full, completed from reference TRBV9 and TRBJ1-6, reads DSGVTQTPKHLITATGQRVTLRCSPRSGDLSVYWYQQSLDQGLQFLIQYYNGEERAKGNILERFSAQQFPDLHSELNLSSLELGDSALYFCASNPGQGASYNSPLHFGNGTRLTVT.

The rearrangement joins TRBV11-3 to TRBJ2-5; 11 positions match TRBD1. V shed 3 bases, J shed 4 bases, and the junction held 4 bases outside the gene matches. Per germline, CDR1 SGHNT and CDR2 YENEEA. There are 15 residues in the CDR3. CDR3 in amino acids: CASSFGQGAGETQYF. In nucleotides, the CDR3 is TGTGCCAGCAGCTTCGGACAGGGGGCAGGAGAGACCCAGTACTTC.

This rearrangement joins TRBV12-5 to TRBJ2-3, with TRBD2 identical over 10 bases. J was trimmed by 7 bases and V by 1 base; bases with no gene match: 5. CDR1 is LGHNT and CDR2 is FRNRAP in the germline V gene. The CDR3 spans 15 residues. CDR3 DNA: TGTGCTAGTGGTTTGGCCTTGACTAGCGGGTATACGCAGTATTTT. Its protein product is CASGLALTSGYTQYF.

J is TRBJ2-1 and V is TRBV18, with D unclear. With 3 bases removed from V and 3 bases from J, the gap between germline ends came to 3 bases. Germline V gene lookup returns CDR1 KGHSH and CDR2 LQKENI. The CDR3 sequence is 12 residues long. The CDR3 spells CASSPNYNEQFF. CDR3 DNA sequence: TGTGCCAGCTCACCCAACTACAATGAGCAGTTCTTC.

V usage is TRBV16 and J usage is TRBJ2-7; weak D call: TRBD1 (5 bases). Between the trimmed V and J ends, which lost 0 bases and 5 bases, there was a span of 11 bases. This CDR3 spans 14 amino acids. Per the germline V gene, CDR1 is KGHSY and CDR2 is FQNENV. In DNA, the CDR3 is TGTGCCAGCAGCCAATCGCCAGGGTTGGACGAGCAGTACTTC. Translating gives CASSQSPGLDEQYF. Based on the CDR3 plus reference TRBV16 and TRBJ2-7, the full variable domain is GEEVAQTPKHLVRGEGQKAKLYCAPIKGHSYVFWYQQVLKNEFKFLISFQNENVFDETGMPKERFSAKCLPNSPCSLEIQATKLEDSAVYFCASSQSPGLDEQYFGPGTRLTVT.

The gene calls are TRBV12-5 and TRBJ1-1, with 7 bases that match TRBD1. Germline assignment: CDR1 LGHNT and CDR2 FRNRAP. The V gene end was trimmed by 5 bases and the J gene end by 11 bases; junction bases not matched to a gene: 11. The CDR3 contains 13 residues. The CDR3 DNA reads TGTGCTAGTGGTACTGGGACAGCCTATGAGGCTTTCTTT. This codes for CASGTGTAYEAFF.

The V call is TRBV11-1, the J call TRBJ2-7; 9 positions agree with TRBD1. This CDR3 region has 17 residues. J was trimmed by 3 bases and V by 5 bases; bases with no gene match: 14. Germline V gene lookup returns CDR1 SGHAT and CDR2 FQDESV (reference sequence). The CDR3 reads CASSPYLSGTGSYEQYF. CDR3 nucleotides: TGTGCCAGCAGCCCATACTTGTCCGGGACAGGGAGCTACGAGCAGTACTTC.

This clone was picked up one time. The CDR3 region has the DNA TGTGCCAGCAGTCTCAGGGCCAGTTCCTACGAGCAGTACTTC. This sequence encodes CASSLRASSYEQYF. The rearrangement links TRBV27 to TRBJ2-7; a possible D gene is TRBD1 (5 bases). This CDR3 has 14 residues. V was pared by 5 bases and J by 1 base, with 12 bases between. Germline CDR1 is MNHEY and CDR2 is SMNVEV (reference sequence).

The V call is TRBV15, the J call TRBJ1-4; tentative D call: TRBD1 (5 bases). This CDR3 is 15 amino acids long. Deletions cut 0 bases from V and 8 bases from J, with 13 bases between. From germline, CDR1 is LNHNV and CDR2 YYDKDF (reference sequence). CDR3 loop: CATSRDPRGGEKLFF. The CDR3 DNA follows: TGTGCCACCAGCAGAGATCCAAGGGGAGGGGAAAAACTGTTTTTT. Using reference TRBV15 and TRBJ1-4 for the parts outside the CDR3, the full variable domain is DAMVIQNPRYQVTQFGKPVTLSCSQTLNHNVMYWYQQKSSQAPKLLFHYYDKDFNNEADTPDNFQSRRPNTSFCFLDIRSPGLGDTAMYLCATSRDPRGGEKLFFGSGTQLSVL.

V gene TRBV19 combines with J gene TRBJ2-7; 11 positions match TRBD1. The CDR3 totals 18 residues. CDR1 LNHDA and CDR2 SQIVND come from the germline V gene (reference sequence). Trimming cost V 4 bases and J 2 bases; bases outside gene matches: 13. CDR3: CASSKPGQGGLGTYEQYF. CDR3 sequence (DNA): TGTGCCAGTAGTAAGCCGGGACAGGGGGGTCTGGGAACCTACGAGCAGTACTTC. Together with reference TRBV19 and TRBJ2-7, the CDR3 gives the full variable domain: DGGITQSPKYLFRKEGQNVTLSCEQNLNHDAMYWYRQDPGQGLRLIYYSQIVNDFQKGDIAEGYSVSREKKESFPLTVTSAQKNPTAFYLCASSKPGQGGLGTYEQYFGPGTRLTVT.

The gene calls are TRBV4-1 and TRBJ2-1; 7 positions agree with TRBD1. The V gene's germline CDR1 is MGHRA and CDR2 YSYEKL. The CDR3 is 14 residues long. V shed 5 bases and J 3 bases; nucleotides not matched to a gene: 4. The CDR3 loop reads CASSRTGGYNEQFF. CDR3 nucleotide sequence: TGCGCCAGCAGCAGGACAGGCGGCTACAATGAGCAGTTCTTC.